The source of this T cell receptor (beta chain) is a study of technical replicates of blood from several donors. TCRdb's copy holds only in-frame clones and misses some; the assay was immunoSEQ multiplex PCR. The sample contains 95,000 to 100,000 clones, nearly 97% of which appear only once. The CDR3 is 13 amino acids. The ends were cut back, 5 bases at V and 2 bases at J, with 10 bases in the middle. The V gene's germline CDR1 is SEHNR and CDR2 FQNEAQ (reference sequence). The sample comprised T cells isolated from PBMCs. The source of this sequence is a human donor in good health. The V call is TRBV7-9, the J call TRBJ2-7, with D perhaps matching TRBD2 (6 bases). As DNA, the CDR3 is TGTGCCAGCAGCGGGGACTGGGCCTACGAGCAGTACTTC. Translating gives CASSGDWAYEQYF.